Listed below are T cell receptor beta chains from one sample, sequenced in a study of cytomegalovirus exposure and HLA in healthy donors. Libraries were prepared by immunoSEQ multiplex PCR; TCRdb keeps only in-frame clonotypes and omits some of them. The table includes some 150,000 clones, about 64% detected once. Input material: PBMCs. The receptor source for this set is a woman in her sixties or seventies in good health and CMV-seropositive. CDR3s include the opening cysteine and the closing phenylalanine or tryptophan. A D gene is named only where the DNA matches it firmly. Rows may omit the clone size; those that give it use once, few, many or a size class.

v_gene: TRBV6-5
d_gene: -
j_gene: TRBJ1-3
abundance: -
CDR3nt: TGTGCCAGCAGTTACCGCAGGGCCCTTGGAGGAAACACCATATATTTT
CDR3aa: CASSYRRALGGNTIYF

v_gene: TRBV7-2
d_gene: -
j_gene: TRBJ2-7
abundance: -
CDR3nt: TGTGCCAGCAGCTTAGTCGGGATCTCCTACGAGCAGTACTTC
CDR3aa: CASSLVGISYEQYF

v_gene: TRBV5-1
d_gene: TRBD1
j_gene: TRBJ2-1
abundance: -
CDR3nt: TGCGCCAGCAGCTTGCAACAGGGGGCGATCAATGAGCAGTTCTTC
CDR3aa: CASSLQQGAINEQFF

v_gene: TRBV5-1
d_gene: TRBD2
j_gene: TRBJ2-1
abundance: -
CDR3nt: TGCGCCAGCAGTTTTACTAGCGGGAGGGGTCACAATGAGCAGTTCTTC
CDR3aa: CASSFTSGRGHNEQFF

v_gene: TRBV7-9
d_gene: -
j_gene: TRBJ2-7
abundance: -
CDR3nt: TGTGCCAGCAGCTTAGCATTTCTCTACGAGCAGTACTTC
CDR3aa: CASSLAFLYEQYF

v_gene: TRBV5-1
d_gene: TRBD2
j_gene: TRBJ2-4
abundance: -
CDR3nt: TGCGCCAGCAGCTTGCGACTAGCGGGTGTCAAAAACATTCAGTACTTC
CDR3aa: CASSLRLAGVKNIQYF

v_gene: TRBV25-1
d_gene: -
j_gene: TRBJ2-7
abundance: -
CDR3nt: TGTGCCAGCAGTGAATTAGGAGGTTCTATCTACGAGCAGTACTTC
CDR3aa: CASSELGGSIYEQYF

v_gene: TRBV28
d_gene: TRBD1
j_gene: TRBJ1-2
abundance: -
CDR3nt: TGTGCCAGCATATCGGGACAGGGGACATATGGCTACACCTTC
CDR3aa: CASISGQGTYGYTF

v_gene: TRBV9
d_gene: TRBD1
j_gene: TRBJ1-3
abundance: -
CDR3nt: TGTGCCAGCAGCGTAGAAATAGGGACAGTCTCTGGAAACACCATATATTTT
CDR3aa: CASSVEIGTVSGNTIYF

v_gene: TRBV4-1
d_gene: -
j_gene: TRBJ2-7
abundance: -
CDR3nt: TGCGCCAGCAGCCAAGGTGAAGGGGTGTCCGACGAGCAGTACTTC
CDR3aa: CASSQGEGVSDEQYF

v_gene: TRBV5-1
d_gene: TRBD2
j_gene: TRBJ2-7
abundance: few
CDR3nt: TGCGCCAGCAGCTTGACTAGCGGGAGCGGTTCCTACGAGCAGTACTTC
CDR3aa: CASSLTSGSGSYEQYF

v_gene: TRBV5-8
d_gene: TRBD1
j_gene: TRBJ2-7
abundance: -
CDR3nt: TGTGCCAGCAGCCCGGGACAGGTCGGAAGGCACTACGAGCAGTACTTC
CDR3aa: CASSPGQVGRHYEQYF

v_gene: TRBV7-2
d_gene: TRBD2
j_gene: TRBJ2-7
abundance: -
CDR3nt: TGTGCCAGCAGCCCGGGGGGAAACGAGCAGTACTTC
CDR3aa: CASSPGGNEQYF

v_gene: TRBV7-9
d_gene: TRBD1
j_gene: TRBJ1-2
abundance: few
CDR3nt: TGTGCCAGCAGCTTAGTCGGTGACAGGGAGGACTATGGCTACACCTTC
CDR3aa: CASSLVGDREDYGYTF

v_gene: TRBV4-3
d_gene: TRBD1
j_gene: TRBJ2-1
abundance: -
CDR3nt: TGCGCCAGCAGTCACTACAGGGGGCTAAGTGAGCAGTTCTTC
CDR3aa: CASSHYRGLSEQFF

v_gene: TRBV28
d_gene: TRBD1
j_gene: TRBJ1-2
abundance: few
CDR3nt: TGTGCCAGCAGTTCCCCCCCCGGGACAGGGGGCGAAAAGGGCTATGGCTACACCTTC
CDR3aa: CASSSPPGTGGEKGYGYTF

v_gene: TRBV2
d_gene: TRBD1
j_gene: TRBJ2-5
abundance: -
CDR3nt: TGTGCCAGCATCCGTGCGACAGGGGTCCAAGAGACCCAGTACTTC
CDR3aa: CASIRATGVQETQYF

v_gene: TRBV7-8
d_gene: TRBD2
j_gene: TRBJ2-7
abundance: -
CDR3nt: TGTGCCAGCAGCTTAGACGTAGCGGGAGCCTACGAGCAGTACTTC
CDR3aa: CASSLDVAGAYEQYF

v_gene: TRBV7-3
d_gene: TRBD2
j_gene: TRBJ2-2
abundance: once
CDR3nt: TGTGCCAGCAGCTTAAACGCGGGAGGGACCGGGGAGCTGTTTTTT
CDR3aa: CASSLNAGGTGELFF

v_gene: TRBV4-2
d_gene: TRBD2
j_gene: TRBJ2-1
abundance: -
CDR3nt: TGTGCCAGCAGCCAAGAGTGGACTAGCGGGAATGAGCAGTTCTTC
CDR3aa: CASSQEWTSGNEQFF

v_gene: TRBV9
d_gene: -
j_gene: TRBJ2-2
abundance: once
CDR3nt: TGTGCCAGCAGCGTAGAAAGCGGTGTTGTTACCGGGGAGCTGTTTTTT
CDR3aa: CASSVESGVVTGELFF

v_gene: TRBV18
d_gene: -
j_gene: TRBJ1-2
abundance: -
CDR3nt: TGTGCCAGCTCTCCGAACAGGGCCTGGTATGGCTACACCTTC
CDR3aa: CASSPNRAWYGYTF

v_gene: TRBV7-9
d_gene: TRBD2
j_gene: TRBJ2-7
abundance: -
CDR3nt: TGTGCCAGCAGCTCCGATGGGACTAGCAACGACGAGCAGTACTTC
CDR3aa: CASSSDGTSNDEQYF

v_gene: TRBV9
d_gene: TRBD1
j_gene: TRBJ2-3
abundance: few
CDR3nt: TGTGCCAGCAGCGCCGGGACAGGGGGCACAGATACGCAGTATTTT
CDR3aa: CASSAGTGGTDTQYF

v_gene: TRBV5-1
d_gene: TRBD2
j_gene: TRBJ2-1
abundance: -
CDR3nt: TGCGCCAGCAGCTTTATAGCGGGGAGCTCCTACAATGAGCAGTTCTTC
CDR3aa: CASSFIAGSSYNEQFF

v_gene: TRBV7-6
d_gene: -
j_gene: TRBJ2-1
abundance: -
CDR3nt: TGTGCCAGCAGCTTAACACGCGGGACCGGCGGGAATGAGCAGTTCTTC
CDR3aa: CASSLTRGTGGNEQFF

v_gene: TRBV11-3
d_gene: -
j_gene: TRBJ2-7
abundance: few
CDR3nt: TGTGCCAGCAGCTTGCGGGATGGGTACGAGCAGTACTTC
CDR3aa: CASSLRDGYEQYF

v_gene: TRBV2
d_gene: TRBD2
j_gene: TRBJ2-1
abundance: once
CDR3nt: TGTGCCAGCATCGGGACTAGCGGGAATAATGGGCCCTACAATGAGCAGTTCTTC
CDR3aa: CASIGTSGNNGPYNEQFF

v_gene: TRBV9
d_gene: -
j_gene: TRBJ2-1
abundance: few
CDR3nt: TGTGCCAGCAGCGTCCGGCGGGATGCGGTACATGAGCAGTTCTTC
CDR3aa: CASSVRRDAVHEQFF

v_gene: TRBV9
d_gene: TRBD2
j_gene: TRBJ2-7
abundance: -
CDR3nt: TGTGCCAGCAGCCCCCGGGACTACTCCTACGAGCAGTACTTC
CDR3aa: CASSPRDYSYEQYF

v_gene: TRBV9
d_gene: -
j_gene: TRBJ2-1
abundance: -
CDR3nt: TGTGCCAGCAGCATTCAACCTTCGGCAGGAGGTGAGCAGTTCTTC
CDR3aa: CASSIQPSAGGEQFF

v_gene: TRBV7-8
d_gene: -
j_gene: TRBJ2-1
abundance: -
CDR3nt: TGTGCCAGCAGCGTCCGGGACTCACGGGGTGAGCAGTTCTTC
CDR3aa: CASSVRDSRGEQFF

v_gene: TRBV6-4
d_gene: TRBD1
j_gene: TRBJ2-2
abundance: few
CDR3nt: TGTGCCAGCAGAGGACAGGGTTCCGCCGGGGAGCTGTTTTTT
CDR3aa: CASRGQGSAGELFF

v_gene: TRBV9
d_gene: TRBD2
j_gene: TRBJ2-3
abundance: -
CDR3nt: TGTGCCAGCAGCGCCTACCGACTAGCTAAAACAGATACGCAGTATTTT
CDR3aa: CASSAYRLAKTDTQYF

v_gene: TRBV7-8
d_gene: -
j_gene: TRBJ2-5
abundance: once
CDR3nt: TGTGCCAGCAGCTTAGGGCAGCAAGAGACCCAGTACTTC
CDR3aa: CASSLGQQETQYF

v_gene: TRBV21-1
d_gene: -
j_gene: TRBJ2-7
abundance: -
CDR3nt: TGTGCCAGCAGCAATAGAGGAAATGGGACTAGTTTCTACGAGCAGTACTTC
CDR3aa: CASSNRGNGTSFYEQYF

v_gene: TRBV7-6
d_gene: TRBD2
j_gene: TRBJ2-2
abundance: -
CDR3nt: TGTGCCAGCAGCTTATTGGGACTAGCGTTCAGCGGGGAGCTGTTTTTT
CDR3aa: CASSLLGLAFSGELFF

v_gene: TRBV11-2
d_gene: TRBD2
j_gene: TRBJ2-1
abundance: -
CDR3nt: TGTGCCAGCAGCTTAGTGTCAGGACTAGTTCTCGGTGAGCAGTTCTTC
CDR3aa: CASSLVSGLVLGEQFF

v_gene: TRBV4-3
d_gene: TRBD2
j_gene: TRBJ2-1
abundance: -
CDR3nt: TGCGCCAGCAGCCTACTAGCGGGGGGCTCCTACAATGAGCAGTTCTTC
CDR3aa: CASSLLAGGSYNEQFF

v_gene: TRBV14
d_gene: TRBD2
j_gene: TRBJ2-5
abundance: -
CDR3nt: TGTGCCAGCAGCCGCTTAGCGGGGGCGCAAGAGACCCAGTACTTC
CDR3aa: CASSRLAGAQETQYF

v_gene: TRBV28
d_gene: TRBD1
j_gene: TRBJ1-5
abundance: -
CDR3nt: TGTGCCAGCAGTGCAGGGGGCTACAATCAGCCCCAGCATTTT
CDR3aa: CASSAGGYNQPQHF

v_gene: TRBV13
d_gene: TRBD2
j_gene: TRBJ2-1
abundance: -
CDR3nt: TGTGCCAGCAGCTGGAGCGGGAGTCACAATGAGCAGTTCTTC
CDR3aa: CASSWSGSHNEQFF

v_gene: TRBV7-9
d_gene: -
j_gene: TRBJ2-5
abundance: few
CDR3nt: TGTGCCAGCAGCTTAGCGCAGAGGAGGGGGACCCAGTACTTC
CDR3aa: CASSLAQRRGTQYF

v_gene: TRBV19
d_gene: TRBD2
j_gene: TRBJ2-1
abundance: -
CDR3nt: TGTGCCAGTAGTATGGGGACTAGCGGGAGGGCCGTATCCTACAATGAGCAGTTCTTC
CDR3aa: CASSMGTSGRAVSYNEQFF

v_gene: TRBV28
d_gene: -
j_gene: TRBJ1-1
abundance: -
CDR3nt: TGTGCCAGCAGTTTACGGACAGATATGAACACTGAAGCTTTCTTT
CDR3aa: CASSLRTDMNTEAFF

v_gene: TRBV29-1
d_gene: -
j_gene: TRBJ1-1
abundance: few
CDR3nt: TGCAGCGTTGGCCAGGGATCAAACACTGAAGCTTTCTTT
CDR3aa: CSVGQGSNTEAFF

v_gene: TRBV18
d_gene: TRBD1
j_gene: TRBJ1-3
abundance: -
CDR3nt: TGTGCCAGCTCACGGGGGACAGGCGTCGGAAACACCATATATTTT
CDR3aa: CASSRGTGVGNTIYF

v_gene: TRBV9
d_gene: -
j_gene: TRBJ2-7
abundance: few
CDR3nt: TGTGCCAGCAGCGTAGCAGGGCTGGGAACCTACGAGCAGTACTTC
CDR3aa: CASSVAGLGTYEQYF

v_gene: TRBV5-6
d_gene: TRBD2
j_gene: TRBJ2-7
abundance: -
CDR3nt: TGTGCCAGCAGCGCGTCATTACTAGCGGGAGTACACGAGCAGTACTTC
CDR3aa: CASSASLLAGVHEQYF

v_gene: TRBV19
d_gene: -
j_gene: TRBJ1-1
abundance: -
CDR3nt: TGTGCCAGTAGTATGGGGGGGAGAGGCGGCCTCGACGCTTTCTTT
CDR3aa: CASSMGGRGGLDAFF

v_gene: TRBV28
d_gene: -
j_gene: TRBJ1-2
abundance: -
CDR3nt: TGTGCCAGCAGTTACAGTGATGGCTACACCTTC
CDR3aa: CASSYSDGYTF

v_gene: TRBV28
d_gene: TRBD2
j_gene: TRBJ2-1
abundance: -
CDR3nt: TGTGCCACGGGACTAGGTTTTATGGGGGGTGAGCAGTTCTTC
CDR3aa: CATGLGFMGGEQFF

v_gene: TRBV19
d_gene: TRBD2
j_gene: TRBJ2-3
abundance: -
CDR3nt: TGTGCCAGTAGTGAGCTAGCGGGAGATACGCAGTATTTT
CDR3aa: CASSELAGDTQYF

v_gene: TRBV28
d_gene: -
j_gene: TRBJ1-1
abundance: -
CDR3nt: TGTGCCAGCAAAGCCTCCAGGCCTAAGAACACTGAAGCTTTCTTT
CDR3aa: CASKASRPKNTEAFF

v_gene: TRBV5-4
d_gene: TRBD2
j_gene: TRBJ2-7
abundance: -
CDR3nt: TGTGCCAGCAGCTCCGGACTAGCGGGGTCCTACGAGCAGTACTTC
CDR3aa: CASSSGLAGSYEQYF

v_gene: TRBV7-2
d_gene: TRBD2
j_gene: TRBJ2-2
abundance: -
CDR3nt: TGTGCCAGCAACTTAGCGGGCCAAACCGGGGAGCTGTTTTTT
CDR3aa: CASNLAGQTGELFF

v_gene: TRBV7-9
d_gene: TRBD2
j_gene: TRBJ2-5
abundance: -
CDR3nt: TGTGCCAGCAGCTTAGGGCTAGCGGAAGAGACCCAGTACTTC
CDR3aa: CASSLGLAEETQYF